This TCR beta chain is from a study of CD8+ T cells in alopecia areata. Study background: Administration of oral tofacitinib to treated patients was at 5 to 10 mg twice daily.

Treatment reported: oral pan-JAK inhibitor, 5-10 mg twice daily. cDNA prepared by RNA extraction and subsequent reverse transcription served as the template for sequencing. Using immunoSEQ multiplex PCR, the repertoire was profiled, and TCRdb retains in-frame clones only, with some absent. The table lists approximately 220,000 clones, roughly two fifths of them singletons. Findings of the study overall: More clonal than normal scalp was lesional scalp, particularly alopecia totalis/universalis. Scalp data also include sequences from resident alphabeta T cells of normal skin.

Turning to this clone: The antigen remains undetermined.

The CDR3 has 13 amino acids. CDR1 and CDR2 from the germline V gene are SQVTM and ANQGSEA. The germline V and J ends were trimmed by 4 bases and 2 bases, with 10 bases remaining between them. The clonotype originates from a human donor with alopecia areata. Sequenced material: CD4+ T cells sorted from blood, taken between weeks 30 and 35, from a patient treated with tofacitinib. The gene calls are TRBV29-1 and TRBJ2-3, with D uncertain. The CDR3 reads CSVVGTLTDTQYF. The CDR3 bases are TGCAGCGTTGTGGGCACCCTCACAGATACGCAGTATTTT.